The entry below gives a single T cell receptor (beta chain) sequence along with its context. No antigen is known for it. This sample is drawn from a study of T cell responses to AZD1222 COVID-19 vaccine. Study conclusions and caveats: With two AZD1222 doses given, Spike-specific TCR breadth and depth both rose.

The CDR3 spans 12 residues. The germline V gene has CDR1 MNHEY and CDR2 SVGAGI. Trimming took 2 bases from V and 8 from J, leaving 9 bases between them. The data were produced by immunoSEQ multiplex PCR, yet TCRdb's version contains in-frame clones alone and is incomplete. Of about 110,000 clones listed, about 86% are singletons. The chain joins TRBV6-5 to TRBJ1-2; no reliable D call. Sequencing used peripheral blood, obtained on day 0 of AZD1222 vaccination. This clonotype was sampled from an adult in good health. CDR3 in DNA: TGTGCCAGCAGTTACAGGGAGGGCGGCTACACCTTC. This gives the protein CASSYREGGYTF.